This T cell receptor beta chain was documented in a study of graft-versus-host responses after intestinal transplantation. Turning to the study itself: Among the recipients, all got anti-thymocyte globulin induction and then tacrolimus and steroids for around three years. Study-level points and caveats: The marrow of recipients harbored GvH clones, and ileum or blood showed some of them first.

The protocol was immunoSEQ multiplex PCR, while the TCRdb copy is restricted to in-frame clones and leaves out a portion. Of some 87,000 clones in the sample, more than 90% were seen once. A note on this clone: Its cognate antigen is unknown.

Germline V gene sequence: CDR1 KGHSH, CDR2 LQKENI. J gave up 6 bases and V 5 bases, and 4 bases lay outside the gene matches. CDR3 length: 14 amino acids. The clonotype was recovered from a human donor who received an intestinal transplant. The chain has TRBV18 and TRBJ1-6, with TRBD1 matching 7 bases. Sequenced material: unstimulated CD4+ T cells sorted from spleen or lymph node cells, taken before intestinal transplant. The CDR3 region is CASSSRDSNSPLHF. CDR3 DNA: TGTGCCAGCTCATCTCGGGACAGTAATTCACCCCTCCACTTT.